The sequence of this TCR beta chain was determined in a study of CD8 T cells in ankylosing spondylitis. Whole-study findings and limits: About 8 highly homologous variants made up a TCR beta motif, and this motif appeared characteristic of ankylosing spondylitis blood.

Making the TCR beta libraries involved quantitative 5'-RACE with molecular barcodes. MiXCR, applied by TCRdb to the 5' RACE reads, yields one record per CDR3 protein. This table holds fewer than 400,000 distinct CDR3 sequences, approximately 15% found once. Trimming shortened V by 0 bases and J by 1 base, and 10 bases separated the two germline ends. In germline, CDR1 is LGHDT, CDR2 YNNKEL (reference sequence). The CDR3 loop spans 15 amino acids. This clonotype was seen a few times. Its antigen remains unidentified. The clonotype was recovered from a male donor with ankylosing spondylitis or in good health (not recorded which). The genes are TRBV3-1 and TRBJ2-7, with D unclear. Source material: blood, either unsorted or a sorted T cell fraction (not recorded which). The CDR3 DNA sequence: TGTGCCAGCAGCCAAGAAAGGGCAGGATCCTACGAGCAGTACTTC. This translates into CASSQERAGSYEQYF.